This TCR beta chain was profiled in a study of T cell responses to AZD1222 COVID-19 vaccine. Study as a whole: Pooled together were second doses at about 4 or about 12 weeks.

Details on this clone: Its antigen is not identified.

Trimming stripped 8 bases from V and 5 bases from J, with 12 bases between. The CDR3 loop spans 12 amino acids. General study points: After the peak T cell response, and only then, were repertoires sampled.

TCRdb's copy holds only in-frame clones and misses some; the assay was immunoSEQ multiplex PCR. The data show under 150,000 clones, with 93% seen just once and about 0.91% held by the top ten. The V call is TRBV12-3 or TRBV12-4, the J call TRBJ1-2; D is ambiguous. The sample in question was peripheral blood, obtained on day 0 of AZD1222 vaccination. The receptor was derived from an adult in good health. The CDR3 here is CASGPTTYGYTF. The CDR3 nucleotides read TGTGCCAGCGGCCCAACAACGTATGGCTACACCTTC.